Below are 27 T cell receptor beta chains sequenced from a single sample in a study of T cell responses to AZD1222 COVID-19 vaccine. Sequencing used immunoSEQ multiplex PCR; TCRdb keeps in-frame clones, though not all of them. The profile shows 86,000 or so clones, roughly nine tenths of them singletons. The source material was peripheral blood, sampled on day 0 of AZD1222 vaccination. The source of these receptors is an adult in good health.

This clone has ten or more counts. V usage is TRBV2 and J usage is TRBJ2-7; 11 nucleotides match TRBD1. Germline V gene data show CDR1 as SNHLY and CDR2 as FYNNEI. The CDR3 has 13 amino acids. The V gene end was trimmed by 8 bases and the J gene end by 3 bases; junction bases not matched to a gene: 3. CDR3 nucleotides: TGTGCCAGCGATGGGACAGGGGGCTACGAGCAGTACTTC. This translates into CASDGTGGYEQYF.

This chain uses TRBV27 with TRBJ1-1; D is unclear. The CDR3 is made up of 12 amino acids. The V end was cut by 6 bases, the J end by 4 bases, with 9 bases between. Germline CDR1 and CDR2: MNHEY and SMNVEV (reference sequence). CDR3 DNA: TGTGCCAGCAGGCGTTCTTTCACTGAAGCTTTCTTT. This codes for CASRRSFTEAFF.

The chain is built from TRBV5-1 and TRBJ2-1, with D maybe TRBD2 (6 bases). V lost 3 bases and J 7 bases, leaving 14 bases between the germline ends. The CDR3 covers 14 residues. In germline, CDR1 is SGHRS, CDR2 YFSETQ. CDR3 in DNA: TGCGCCAGCAGCTATTGGGTTAGCGGTAATGAGCAGTTCTTC. This codes for CASSYWVSGNEQFF. The full variable domain, with the rest looked up from reference TRBV5-1 and TRBJ2-1, is KAGVTQTPRYLIKTRGQQVTLSCSPISGHRSVSWYQQTPGQGLQFLFEYFSETQRNKGNFPGRFSGRQFSNSRSEMNVSTLELGDSALYLCASSYWVSGNEQFFGPGTRLTVL.

The J gene is TRBJ1-5, the V gene TRBV19; perhaps TRBD1 as D (5 bases). CDR1 and CDR2 from the germline V gene are LNHDA and SQIVND (reference sequence). Trimming stripped 7 bases from V and 2 bases from J, with 21 bases between. The CDR3 length is 17 residues. CDR3 in DNA: TGTGCCAGTAACCCAGTGAGGGGAGAAGGGGGCAATCAGCCCCAGCATTTT. Encoded protein: CASNPVRGEGGNQPQHF.

The CDR3 sequence is CASSEGGTQFEQFF. DNA for the CDR3: TGTGCCAGCAGTGAGGGGGGCACCCAGTTCGAGCAGTTCTTC. The chain uses TRBV6-1 and TRBJ2-1; D possibly uses TRBD1 or TRBD2 (6 bases each). CDR3 length equals 14 residues. Germline V gives CDR1 MNHNS, CDR2 SASEGT. V was shortened by 3 bases and J by 10 bases, with 16 bases between the two germline ends.

The genes are TRBV9 and TRBJ1-4; D ambiguous. V dropped 4 bases and J dropped 7 bases, with 11 bases sitting between them. The CDR3 has 13 residues. CDR1 is SGDLS and CDR2 is YYNGEE in the germline V gene. DNA for the CDR3: TGTGCCAGCAGCCCGAGTGGTGGTGAAAAACTGTTTTTT. It encodes CASSPSGGEKLFF. The variable domain in full, with the rest retrieved from reference TRBV9 and TRBJ1-4, is DSGVTQTPKHLITATGQRVTLRCSPRSGDLSVYWYQQSLDQGLQFLIQYYNGEERAKGNILERFSAQQFPDLHSELNLSSLELGDSALYFCASSPSGGEKLFFGSGTQLSVL.

The genes are TRBV18 and TRBJ2-1, with D possibly matching TRBD1 (5 bases). CDR1 and CDR2 from the germline V gene are KGHSH and LQKENI. Trimming took off 2 bases at V and 9 bases at J, with 8 bases between the two ends. The CDR3 loop spans 12 amino acids. The CDR3 reads CASSPTDIEQFF. CDR3 coding DNA: TGTGCCAGCTCACCAACGGACATTGAGCAGTTCTTC.

The chain combines TRBV9 with TRBJ2-1; 8 bases align to TRBD2. From germline, CDR1 is SGDLS and CDR2 YYNGEE. CDR3 length equals 17 residues. J lost 9 bases, V lost 1 base, and 15 bases had no gene match. The CDR3 loop reads CASSVKAGVGGQSEQFF. CDR3 coding DNA: TGTGCCAGCAGCGTAAAAGCGGGGGTCGGCGGGCAATCTGAGCAGTTCTTC.

This clone was observed a handful of times. The J gene is TRBJ2-5, the V gene TRBV6-6; TRBD2 matches at 13 bases. The CDR3 loop spans 15 amino acids. The V gene's germline CDR1 is MNHNY and CDR2 SVGAGI (reference sequence). V dropped 5 bases and J dropped 2; count of bases not matched to a gene: 2. The CDR3 DNA sequence: TGTGCCAGCAGTGCACTAGCGGGGGGGCAAGAGACCCAGTACTTC. Translation: CASSALAGGQETQYF.

The chain couples TRBV3-1 (or the pseudogene TRBV3-2) to TRBJ2-7; no clear D. Germline CDR1 LGHDT, CDR2 YNNKEL (reference sequence). The CDR3 length is 15 residues. Trimming took 4 bases from V and 0 from J, leaving 13 bases between them. CDR3 coding DNA: TGTGCCAGCAGCCCCCGAAGGCAAAGCTCCTACGAGCAGTACTTC. Protein: CASSPRRQSSYEQYF.

DNA for the CDR3: TGTGCCAGCAGCCAAGAAACTAGCGAGGGTAAAAATGAGCAGTTCTTC. Translated, it gives CASSQETSEGKNEQFF. The genes are TRBV3-1 (or the pseudogene TRBV3-2) and TRBJ2-1; 7 nucleotides align to TRBD2. CDR1 is LGHDT, CDR2 YNNKEL, per germline (reference sequence). The CDR3 totals 16 residues. V gave up 0 bases and J gave up 7 bases; unmatched junction bases: 9.

This chain links TRBV5-1 with TRBJ1-1, with TRBD1 matching 11 bases. Trimming at V came to 0 bases and at J to 5 bases, leaving 6 bases not matched to a gene. The CDR3 runs to 16 residues. Looked up from germline, CDR1 is SGHRS and CDR2 is YFSETQ. As DNA, the CDR3 is TGCGCCAGCAGCTTGGTGGCGGGACAGGGGGGAACTGAAGCTTTCTTT. This translates into CASSLVAGQGGTEAFF.

The chain couples TRBV5-1 to TRBJ2-1; D uncertain. With 0 bases removed from V and 2 bases from J, the gap between germline ends came to 9 bases. Germline lookup yields CDR1 SGHRS and CDR2 YFSETQ. This CDR3 region has 15 residues. The CDR3: CASSLVSATYNEQFF. The CDR3 DNA sequence: TGCGCCAGCAGCTTGGTGTCGGCCACCTACAATGAGCAGTTCTTC.

V is TRBV3-1 (or the pseudogene TRBV3-2) and J is TRBJ1-2; weak D call: TRBD1 (6 bases). Trimming took 3 bases from V and 3 from J, leaving 17 bases between them. CDR1 LGHDT and CDR2 YNNKEL come from the germline V gene (reference sequence). The CDR3 length is 16 residues. In DNA form, the CDR3 reads TGTGCCAGCAGCCAGGGACATTCCGCTAAGGACTATGGCTACACCTTC. Encoded protein: CASSQGHSAKDYGYTF.

This rearrangement joins TRBV14 to TRBJ2-7; D is ambiguous. In germline, CDR1 is SGHDN, CDR2 FVKESK. The CDR3 has 14 residues. The V end lost 1 base, the J end lost 0 bases, and 7 bases lay between the germline ends. The CDR3 protein is CASSQVQSSYEQYF. The CDR3 DNA follows: TGTGCCAGCAGCCAAGTGCAGAGCTCCTACGAGCAGTACTTC.

This clone appeared once. The rearrangement uses TRBV20-1 and TRBJ2-5, with D possibly matching TRBD1 (5 bases). The CDR3 is made up of 14 amino acids. The germline gives CDR1 DFQATT, CDR2 SNEGSKA (reference sequence). V lost 3 bases and J 2 bases, leaving 13 bases between the germline ends. The CDR3 is CSASRGQGQETQYF. The CDR3 DNA reads TGCAGTGCTAGTCGTGGGCAGGGTCAAGAGACCCAGTACTTC.

This clone was detected once. The J gene is TRBJ1-2, the V gene TRBV9; D is uncertain. CDR3 length: 12 residues. V dropped 7 bases and J dropped 2 bases, with 9 bases sitting between them. Germline V lookup: CDR1 SGDLS, CDR2 YYNGEE. The CDR3 region has the DNA TGTGCCAGCTGGAGCGACAACTATGGCTACACCTTC. Encoded protein: CASWSDNYGYTF.

The rearrangement uses TRBV7-2 and TRBJ1-2; unclear D gene. CDR1 is SGHTA, CDR2 FQGNSA, per germline. The CDR3 is 13 residues long. V lost 6 bases and J lost 5, with 13 bases in between. This chain's CDR3 is CASRLAANYGYTF. The DNA of the CDR3 is TGTGCCAGCAGACTTGCGGCCAATTATGGCTACACCTTC.

The chain has TRBV7-9 and TRBJ2-3; D remains ambiguous. Trimming removed 1 base from V and 4 bases from J, with 15 bases in between. This CDR3 is 16 amino acids long. Germline-derived CDR1 and CDR2 are SEHNR and FQNEAQ (reference sequence). DNA of the CDR3: TGTGCCAGCAGCTTAGAGCCAGACTTAAGAGCAGATACGCAGTATTTT. As protein: CASSLEPDLRADTQYF.

This clone occurred once. The V call is TRBV10-3, the J call TRBJ1-1; D possibly corresponds to TRBD1 (5 bases). Germline lookup yields CDR1 ENHRY and CDR2 SYGVKD. V dropped 0 bases and J dropped 9 bases, with 11 bases sitting between them. CDR3 size: 13 residues. The CDR3 protein is CAISESGEAKAFF. The DNA for the CDR3 is TGTGCCATCAGTGAGTCAGGGGAGGCTAAAGCTTTCTTT.

The gene calls are TRBV3-1 (or the pseudogene TRBV3-2) and TRBJ2-2; TRBD2 matches at 14 bases. V was pared by 4 bases and J by 7 bases, with 2 bases of the junction left unmatched. The CDR3 sequence is 15 residues long. Germline assignment: CDR1 LGHDT and CDR2 YNNKEL (reference sequence). CDR3 nucleotides: TGTGCCAGCAGCCCAGGGACTAGCGGGGGCGGGGAGCTGTTTTTT. Its translation is CASSPGTSGGGELFF.

The chain joins TRBV5-4 to TRBJ2-3; perhaps TRBD2 as D (7 bases). Germline V gene lookup returns CDR1 SGHNT and CDR2 YYREEE (reference sequence). V lost 0 bases, J lost 2 bases, and 13 bases lay in between. The CDR3 is made up of 16 amino acids. In DNA form, the CDR3 reads TGTGCCAGCAGCTTGGTTTTTGGGGGGGCCACAGATACGCAGTATTTT. As protein: CASSLVFGGATDTQYF.

The V and J genes are TRBV6-5 and TRBJ1-1, with 8 bases aligning to TRBD1. Per germline, CDR1 MNHEY and CDR2 SVGAGI. Trimming at V came to 5 bases and at J to 4 bases, leaving 6 bases not matched to a gene. The CDR3 covers 14 residues. CDR3 in DNA: TGTGCCAGCAGTCCGGACAGGGCTGGCACTGAAGCTTTCTTT. It encodes CASSPDRAGTEAFF.

The genes are TRBV30 and TRBJ2-5; 8 bases agree with TRBD1. The CDR3 covers 15 residues. The germline V gene has CDR1 GTSNPN and CDR2 SVGIG (reference sequence). The junction had 9 bases not matched to a gene; V was cut back by 2 bases and J by 4 bases. CDR3 in amino acids: CAWSIRTGRRETQYF. CDR3 sequence (DNA): TGTGCCTGGAGTATCCGGACAGGGAGGAGAGAGACCCAGTACTTC.

The rearrangement links TRBV7-6 to TRBJ1-2; 9 bases match TRBD1. CDR1 and CDR2 from the germline V gene are SGHVS and FNYEAQ. J lost 2 bases, V lost 5 bases, and 3 bases had no gene match. This CDR3 region has 14 residues. CDR3 residues: CASSPGQGNYGYTF. CDR3 nucleotides: TGTGCCAGCAGCCCGGGACAGGGAAACTATGGCTACACCTTC. Full variable domain (rest looked up from reference TRBV7-6 and TRBJ1-2): GAGVSQSPRYKVTKRGQDVALRCDPISGHVSLYWYRQALGQGPEFLTYFNYEAQQDKSGLPNDRFSAERPEGSISTLTIQRTEQRDSAMYRCASSPGQGNYGYTFGSGTRLTVV.

This clone was seen a single time. This rearrangement joins TRBV7-2 to TRBJ1-2; 7 bases map to TRBD1. With V trimmed by 5 bases and J by 7 bases, 4 bases remained unmatched. CDR3 length equals 12 residues. Per germline, CDR1 SGHTA and CDR2 FQGNSA. CDR3: CASSPSGGGYTF. In DNA, the CDR3 is TGTGCCAGCAGCCCGTCAGGGGGTGGCTACACCTTC.

Concerning this clone itself: The junction and the germline gene differ at one end; a read error may be behind it. The rearrangement links TRBV2 to TRBJ2-5, with D hard to call. This CDR3 has 10 residues. CDR1 is SNHLY and CDR2 is FYNNEI in the germline V gene. CDR3 in amino acids: CASSEETQYF. The CDR3 DNA follows: TGTGCCAGCAGCGAAGAGACCCAGTACTTC.